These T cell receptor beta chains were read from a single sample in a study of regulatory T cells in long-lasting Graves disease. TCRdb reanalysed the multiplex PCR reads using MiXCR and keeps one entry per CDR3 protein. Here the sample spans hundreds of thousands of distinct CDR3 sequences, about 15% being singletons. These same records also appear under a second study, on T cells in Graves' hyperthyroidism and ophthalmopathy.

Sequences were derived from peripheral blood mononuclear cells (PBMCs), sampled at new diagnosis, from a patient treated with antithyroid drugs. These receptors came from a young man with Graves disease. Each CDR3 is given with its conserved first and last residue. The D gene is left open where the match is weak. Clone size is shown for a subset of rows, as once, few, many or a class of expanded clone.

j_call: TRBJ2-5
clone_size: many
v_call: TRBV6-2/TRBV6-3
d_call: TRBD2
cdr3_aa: CASSYSGLAVETQYF
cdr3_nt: TGTGCCAGCAGTTACTCAGGACTAGCGGTAGAGACCCAGTACTTC

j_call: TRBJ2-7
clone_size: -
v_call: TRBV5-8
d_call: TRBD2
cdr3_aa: CASSSGLAGGLRQYF
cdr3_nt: TGTGCCAGCAGCTCTGGACTAGCGGGAGGCCTACGGCAGTACTTC

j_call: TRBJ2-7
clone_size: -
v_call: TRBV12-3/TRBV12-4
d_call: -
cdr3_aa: CASSLSRASEQYF
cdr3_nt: TGTGCCAGCAGTTTATCCAGGGCTAGCGAGCAGTACTTC

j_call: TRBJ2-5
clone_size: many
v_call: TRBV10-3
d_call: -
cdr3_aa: CAISESTGRRETQYF
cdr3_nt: TGTGCCATCAGTGAGTCGACTGGTCGGCGGGAGACCCAGTACTTC

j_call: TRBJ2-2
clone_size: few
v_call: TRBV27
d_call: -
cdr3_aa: CASSPSDGDAGTGELFF
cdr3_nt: TGTGCCAGCAGCCCCTCGGATGGGGACGCGGGCACCGGGGAGCTGTTTTTT

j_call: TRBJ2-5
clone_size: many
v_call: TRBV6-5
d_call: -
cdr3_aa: CASSYGETQYF
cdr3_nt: TGTGCCAGCAGTTACGGGGAGACCCAGTACTTC

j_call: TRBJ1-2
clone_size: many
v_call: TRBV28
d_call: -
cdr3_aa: CASRLGVEEGYTF
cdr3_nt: TGTGCCAGCAGATTGGGCGTTGAGGAGGGCTACACCTTC

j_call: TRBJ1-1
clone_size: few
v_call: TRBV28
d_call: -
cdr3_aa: CASSAPPSEAFF
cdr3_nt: TGTGCCAGCAGTGCTCCTCCTAGTGAAGCTTTCTTT

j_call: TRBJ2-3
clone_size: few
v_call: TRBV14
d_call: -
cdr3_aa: CASSQVMEDFRETDTQYF
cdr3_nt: TGTGCCAGCAGCCAAGTAATGGAAGACTTCAGGGAAACAGATACGCAGTATTTT

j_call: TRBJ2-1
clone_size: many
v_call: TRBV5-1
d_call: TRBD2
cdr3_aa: CASSSRLAGEGWQFF
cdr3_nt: TGCGCCAGCAGCTCTCGACTAGCGGGAGAAGGTTGGCAGTTCTTC

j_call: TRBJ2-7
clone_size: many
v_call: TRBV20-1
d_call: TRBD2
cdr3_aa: CSARPMGLGGRDEQYF
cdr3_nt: TGCAGTGCTAGACCCATGGGACTGGGCGGGAGGGACGAGCAGTACTTC

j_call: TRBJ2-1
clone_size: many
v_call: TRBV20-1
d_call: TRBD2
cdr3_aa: CSATRLATYNEQFF
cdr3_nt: TGCAGTGCTACCCGACTAGCGACTTACAATGAGCAGTTCTTC

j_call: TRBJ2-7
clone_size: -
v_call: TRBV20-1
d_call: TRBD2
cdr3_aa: CSAGSEGGYYEQYF
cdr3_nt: TGCAGTGCTGGTAGTGAGGGAGGGTACTACGAGCAGTACTTC

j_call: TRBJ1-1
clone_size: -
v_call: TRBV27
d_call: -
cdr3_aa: CASSFLGGEVEAFF
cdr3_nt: TGTGCCAGCAGTTTTTTGGGTGGGGAGGTTGAAGCTTTCTTT

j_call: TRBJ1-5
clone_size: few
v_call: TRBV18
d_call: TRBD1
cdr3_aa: CASSPQQGAYQPQHF
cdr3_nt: TGTGCCAGCTCACCACAACAGGGGGCTTACCAGCCCCAGCATTTT

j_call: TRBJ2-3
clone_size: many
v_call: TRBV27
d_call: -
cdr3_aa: CASSPSRTSTDTQYF
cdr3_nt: TGTGCCAGCAGTCCTTCACGGACTAGCACAGATACGCAGTATTTT

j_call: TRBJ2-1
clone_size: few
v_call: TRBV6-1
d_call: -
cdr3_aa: CASSSRGEYNEQFF
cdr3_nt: TGTGCCAGCAGCTCCAGGGGGGAATACAATGAGCAGTTCTTC

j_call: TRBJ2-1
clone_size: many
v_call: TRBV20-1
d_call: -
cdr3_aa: CSAPWRVGDEQFF
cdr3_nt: TGCAGTGCTCCCTGGCGGGTGGGCGATGAGCAGTTCTTC

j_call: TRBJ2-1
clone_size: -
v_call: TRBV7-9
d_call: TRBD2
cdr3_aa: CASSLRGEGIAEQFF
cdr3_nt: TGTGCCAGCAGCTTACGGGGGGAGGGGATTGCTGAGCAGTTCTTC

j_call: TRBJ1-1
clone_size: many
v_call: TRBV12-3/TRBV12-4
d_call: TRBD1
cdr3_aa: CASRVPGQGRTEAFF
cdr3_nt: TGTGCCAGCAGAGTACCGGGACAGGGAAGGACTGAAGCTTTCTTT

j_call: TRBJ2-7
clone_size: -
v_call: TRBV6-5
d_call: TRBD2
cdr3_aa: CASSYGGRGTYEQYF
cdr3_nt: TGTGCCAGCAGCTACGGGGGGAGGGGAACCTACGAGCAGTACTTC

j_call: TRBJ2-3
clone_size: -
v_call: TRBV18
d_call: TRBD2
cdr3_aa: CASSPSLAGGDTDTQYF
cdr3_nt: TGTGCCAGCTCACCCTCCCTAGCGGGAGGTGACACAGATACGCAGTATTTT

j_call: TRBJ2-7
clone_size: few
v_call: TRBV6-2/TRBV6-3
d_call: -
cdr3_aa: CASSLGFGTGYEQYF
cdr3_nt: TGTGCCAGCAGTTTAGGGTTTGGGACTGGCTACGAGCAGTACTTC

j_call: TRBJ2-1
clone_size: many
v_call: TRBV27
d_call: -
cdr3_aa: CASTGVDKGSNEQFF
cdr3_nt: TGTGCCAGCACCGGGGTGGATAAGGGTAGCAATGAGCAGTTCTTC

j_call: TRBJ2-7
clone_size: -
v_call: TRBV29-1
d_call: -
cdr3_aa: CSVRSRALFYEQYF
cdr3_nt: TGCAGCGTTCGATCAAGGGCGCTGTTTTACGAGCAGTACTTC

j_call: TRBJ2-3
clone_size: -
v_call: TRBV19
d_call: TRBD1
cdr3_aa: CASSWGTGGTDTQYF
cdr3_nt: TGTGCCAGTAGCTGGGGGACAGGGGGCACAGATACGCAGTATTTT

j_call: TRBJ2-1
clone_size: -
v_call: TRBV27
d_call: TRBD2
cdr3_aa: CASRLLAGGHNEQFF
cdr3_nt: TGTGCCAGCAGGTTGCTAGCGGGAGGGCACAATGAGCAGTTCTTC

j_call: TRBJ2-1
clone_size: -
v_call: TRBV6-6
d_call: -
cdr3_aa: CASSYSSSNEQFF
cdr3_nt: TGTGCCAGCAGTTACTCGTCATCCAATGAGCAGTTCTTC

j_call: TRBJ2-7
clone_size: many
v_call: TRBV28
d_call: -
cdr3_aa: CASSLGSGVSYEQYF
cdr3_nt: TGTGCCAGCAGTTTAGGGTCCGGGGTCTCCTACGAGCAGTACTTC

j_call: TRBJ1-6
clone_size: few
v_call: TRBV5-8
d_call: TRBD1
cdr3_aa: CASSQTGRIFAPLHF
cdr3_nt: TGTGCCAGCAGCCAGACAGGGCGGATCTTTGCCCCCCTCCACTTT

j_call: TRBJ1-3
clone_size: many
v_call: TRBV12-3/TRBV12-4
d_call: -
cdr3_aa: CASSFAGGNTIYF
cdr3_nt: TGTGCCAGCAGTTTTGCTGGGGGAAACACCATATATTTT

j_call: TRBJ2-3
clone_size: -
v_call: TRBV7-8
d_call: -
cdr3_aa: CASSLWGRGADTQYF
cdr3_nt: TGTGCCAGCAGCTTATGGGGCAGGGGAGCAGATACGCAGTATTTT

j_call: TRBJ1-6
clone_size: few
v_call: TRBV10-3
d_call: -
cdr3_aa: CAINSGILNSPLHF
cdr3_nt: TGTGCCATCAATTCAGGGATTCTCAATTCACCCCTCCACTTT

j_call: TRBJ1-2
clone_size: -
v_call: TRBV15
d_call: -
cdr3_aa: CATSHSGGGALGYTF
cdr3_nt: TGTGCCACCAGCCACTCAGGCGGGGGGGCACTTGGCTACACCTTC

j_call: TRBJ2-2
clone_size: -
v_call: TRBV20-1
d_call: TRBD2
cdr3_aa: CSARSRLAGGPGGELFF
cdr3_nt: TGCAGTGCTAGGTCTAGGCTAGCGGGAGGGCCCGGCGGGGAGCTGTTTTTT

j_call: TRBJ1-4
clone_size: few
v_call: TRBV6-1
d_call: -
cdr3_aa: CASSESGQFLEKLFF
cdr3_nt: TGTGCCAGCAGTGAAAGCGGACAGTTTTTGGAAAAACTGTTTTTT

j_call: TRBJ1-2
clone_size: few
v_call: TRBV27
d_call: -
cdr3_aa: CASSRARHYGYTF
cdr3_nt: TGTGCCAGCAGTCGGGCCCGCCACTATGGCTACACCTTC

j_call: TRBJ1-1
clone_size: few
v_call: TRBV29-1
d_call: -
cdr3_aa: CSVLGKGSNTEAFF
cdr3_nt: TGCAGCGTCCTGGGAAAGGGCAGTAACACTGAAGCTTTCTTT

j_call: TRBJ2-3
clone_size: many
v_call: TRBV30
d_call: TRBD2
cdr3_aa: CAYPTSGSSGTQYF
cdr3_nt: TGTGCCTATCCGACTAGCGGGAGTAGTGGTACGCAGTATTTT

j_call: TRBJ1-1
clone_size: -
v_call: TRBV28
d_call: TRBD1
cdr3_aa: CASSHTQYRGRTEAFF
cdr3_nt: TGTGCCAGCAGCCACACCCAGTACAGGGGTCGAACTGAAGCTTTCTTT

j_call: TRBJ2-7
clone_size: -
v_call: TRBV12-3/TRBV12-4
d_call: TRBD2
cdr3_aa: CASSSRTSGRSYEQYF
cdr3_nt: TGTGCCAGCAGCTCTAGGACTAGCGGGAGGTCCTACGAGCAGTACTTC

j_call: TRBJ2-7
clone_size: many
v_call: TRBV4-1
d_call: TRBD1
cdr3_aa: CASSPRTGVGEQYF
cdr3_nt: TGCGCCAGCAGCCCGCGGACAGGGGTCGGAGAGCAGTACTTC

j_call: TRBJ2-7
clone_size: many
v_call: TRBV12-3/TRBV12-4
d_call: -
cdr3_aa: CASRMTAYEQYF
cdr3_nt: TGTGCCAGCAGAATGACTGCATACGAGCAGTACTTC

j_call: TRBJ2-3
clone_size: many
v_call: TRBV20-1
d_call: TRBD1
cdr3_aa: CSAGDRASGDTQYF
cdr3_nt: TGCAGTGCTGGAGACAGGGCTTCCGGTGATACGCAGTATTTT

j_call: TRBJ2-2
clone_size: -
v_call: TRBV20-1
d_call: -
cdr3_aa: CSASQGNRELFF
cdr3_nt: TGCAGTGCTAGCCAGGGGAACCGGGAGCTGTTTTTT

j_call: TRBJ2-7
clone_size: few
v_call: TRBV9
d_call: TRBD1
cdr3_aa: CASSPWDSKGYEQYF
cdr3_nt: TGTGCCAGCAGCCCCTGGGACAGTAAAGGTTACGAGCAGTACTTC

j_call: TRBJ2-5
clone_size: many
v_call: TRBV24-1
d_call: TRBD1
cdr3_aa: CATGAQGVVEETQYF
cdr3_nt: TGTGCCACGGGGGCTCAGGGGGTGGTTGAGGAGACCCAGTACTTC

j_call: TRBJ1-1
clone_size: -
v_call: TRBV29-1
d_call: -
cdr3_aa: CSVDDARISDTEAFF
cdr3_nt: TGCAGCGTTGATGACGCGAGGATATCTGACACTGAAGCTTTCTTT

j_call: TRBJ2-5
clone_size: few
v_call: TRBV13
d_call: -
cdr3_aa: CASSSGETQEQETQYF
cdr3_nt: TGTGCCAGCAGCTCAGGCGAAACACAGGAGCAAGAGACCCAGTACTTC

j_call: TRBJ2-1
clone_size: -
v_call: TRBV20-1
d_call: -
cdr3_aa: CSARGGSGNSEEQFF
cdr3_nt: TGCAGTGCAAGAGGTGGGTCCGGGAACTCGGAAGAGCAGTTCTTC

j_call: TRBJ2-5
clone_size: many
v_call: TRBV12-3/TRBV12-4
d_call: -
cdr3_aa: CASSFQVRETQYF
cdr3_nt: TGTGCCAGCAGTTTTCAGGTTAGGGAGACCCAGTACTTC

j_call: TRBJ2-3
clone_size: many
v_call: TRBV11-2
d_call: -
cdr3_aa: CASSLGFVGGKDTDTQYF
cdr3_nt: TGTGCCAGCAGCTTAGGGTTTGTAGGTGGGAAGGACACAGATACGCAGTATTTT